These 8 T cell receptor beta chains share one sample of origin, sequenced in a study of shared clonotypes between healthy human individuals (dated by TCRdb to the early 2020s). Library prep was done by the immunoSEQ multiplex PCR assay. TCRdb mirrors the immuneACCESS table, restricted to in-frame sequences. Some clones are absent from its copies; in checked studies, under half trace to an unresolved V gene, and the reason for the others is unknown. This sample lists around 2,000,000 clones; about 94% were detected once. The ten largest clonotypes hold 0.85% to 1.2% of the sample. CD8 naive samples consisted of CD45RO-negative cells that were positively selected for CCR7, yielding a CD45RA+CCR7+ population without TemRA cells. Sequencing used naive CD8+ T cells sorted from blood. What the cell subset or site label conveys for this sample: CD45RA+CCR7+. The receptors were gathered from a man aged 18 to 29 in good health.

The rearrangement links TRBV28 to TRBJ2-5; 14 bases are shared with TRBD2. From germline, CDR1 is MDHEN and CDR2 SYDVKM. The CDR3 is made up of 18 amino acids. J gave up 1 base and V 7 bases, and 11 bases lay outside the gene matches. The DNA of the CDR3 is TGTGCCAGCAACCTCGGACTAGCGGGGGGCAATCTCCAAGAGACCCAGTACTTC. Residues: CASNLGLAGGNLQETQYF.

About this clone: This specimen includes other DNA sequences encoding the same CDR3. The chain is built from TRBV6-5 and TRBJ1-5; no clear D. CDR1 is MNHEY, CDR2 SVGAGI, per germline. This CDR3 is 14 amino acids long. The V and J ends lost 2 bases and 4 bases respectively, with 9 bases between them. The CDR3 region has the DNA TGTGCCAGCAGTTACAGGGAAGGGAATCAGCCCCAGCATTTT. Amino acid sequence: CASSYREGNQPQHF.

The V call is TRBV5-8, the J call TRBJ1-1, with TRBD1 as a possible D gene (5 bases). Trimming shortened V by 4 bases and J by 3 bases, and 13 bases separated the two germline ends. Germline CDR1 is SGHTS and CDR2 is YDEGEE. The CDR3 has 14 amino acids. In DNA form, the CDR3 reads TGTGCCAGCAGCCCCCGGGACCGGGACACTGAAGCTTTCTTT. Its translation is CASSPRDRDTEAFF.

The chain is built from TRBV19 and TRBJ2-2; 9 bases agree with TRBD1. V lost 9 bases, J lost 1 base, and 6 bases stayed unmatched. Germline V gene lookup returns CDR1 LNHDA and CDR2 SQIVND (reference sequence). The CDR3 covers 15 residues. CDR3 region: CARIRDRVNTGELFF. CDR3 nucleotide sequence: TGTGCCAGGATCCGGGACAGGGTGAACACCGGGGAGCTGTTTTTT.

This chain links TRBV5-4 with TRBJ2-1; TRBD2 is a possible D gene (6 bases). The CDR3 runs 14 residues. From germline, CDR1 is SGHNT and CDR2 YYREEE (reference sequence). Trimming took 2 bases from V and 5 from J, leaving 11 bases between them. This CDR3 is CASSFVSGNNEQFF. In DNA, the CDR3 is TGTGCCAGCAGCTTCGTTAGCGGTAACAATGAGCAGTTCTTC.

V usage is TRBV4-1 and J usage is TRBJ1-1, with D hard to call. V was clipped by 4 bases and J by 0 bases, with 12 bases between them. Germline CDR1 MGHRA, CDR2 YSYEKL. The CDR3 length is 15 residues. The CDR3 DNA is TGCGCCAGCAGCCTGCGGGCAGGTATGAACACTGAAGCTTTCTTT. This sequence encodes CASSLRAGMNTEAFF.

V usage is TRBV29-1 and J usage is TRBJ2-2; D may be TRBD1 (6 bases). The germline V gene has CDR1 SQVTM and CDR2 ANQGSEA. V was shortened by 7 bases and J by 3 bases, with 15 bases between the two germline ends. The CDR3 has 14 amino acids. CDR3 region: CSGLEQGYTGELFF. CDR3 bases: TGCAGCGGTCTCGAACAGGGCTACACCGGGGAGCTGTTTTTT.

The chain uses TRBV2 and TRBJ1-6, with D hard to call. Trimming shortened V by 1 base and J by 7 bases, and 14 bases separated the two germline ends. CDR3 length equals 16 residues. Germline V gene lookup returns CDR1 SNHLY and CDR2 FYNNEI. CDR3 residues: CASSEEGLGKNSPLHF. CDR3 nucleotides: TGTGCCAGCAGTGAAGAGGGATTGGGGAAGAATTCACCCCTCCACTTT.